Sequencing of this T cell receptor (beta chain) was carried out in a study of T cell responses to AZD1222 COVID-19 vaccine. Findings and caveats of the study: Spike-specific TCR breadth and depth were elevated following two AZD1222 doses. White British donors predominated, females outnumbered males, and clonal diversity was possibly underestimated.

Comment on this clone: The antigen is undetermined.

Repertoires were generated with immunoSEQ multiplex PCR, while TCRdb's copy carries only in-frame clones and drops some. The sample yields approximately 200,000 clones, roughly 92% seen once. V shed 5 bases and J shed 7 bases, with 14 bases lying between them. Germline V gene sequence: CDR1 MDHEN, CDR2 SYDVKM. This CDR3 contains 14 residues. This rearrangement joins TRBV28 to TRBJ1-4, with D hard to call. The starting material was peripheral blood, obtained 28 days after the second AZD1222 dose. The sequence was obtained from an adult who received the AZD1222 COVID-19 vaccine. The CDR3 here is CASSRSGYLEKLFF. For the CDR3, the DNA is TGTGCCAGCAGTCGTTCGGGCTACCTTGAAAAACTGTTTTTT.